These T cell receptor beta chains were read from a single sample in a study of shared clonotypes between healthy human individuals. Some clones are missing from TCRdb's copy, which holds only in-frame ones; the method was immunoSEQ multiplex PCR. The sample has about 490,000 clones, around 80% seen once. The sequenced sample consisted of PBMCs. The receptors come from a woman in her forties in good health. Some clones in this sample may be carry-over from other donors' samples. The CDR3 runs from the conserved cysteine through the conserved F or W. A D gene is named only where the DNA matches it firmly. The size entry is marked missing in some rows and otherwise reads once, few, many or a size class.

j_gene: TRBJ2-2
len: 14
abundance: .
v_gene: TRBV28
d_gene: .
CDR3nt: TGTGCCAGCAGTTTCCCCACCGCCACCGGGGAGCTGTTTTTT
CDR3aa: CASSFPTATGELFF

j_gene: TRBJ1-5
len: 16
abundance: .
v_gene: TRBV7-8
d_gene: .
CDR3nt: TGTGCCAGCAGCTTGTTTTACAGAAATAGCAATCAGCCCCAGCATTTT
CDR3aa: CASSLFYRNSNQPQHF

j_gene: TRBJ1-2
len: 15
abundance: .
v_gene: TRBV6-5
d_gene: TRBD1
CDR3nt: TGTGCCAGCAGGTTAACCAGGGGGGGAAACTATGGCTACACCTTC
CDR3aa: CASRLTRGGNYGYTF

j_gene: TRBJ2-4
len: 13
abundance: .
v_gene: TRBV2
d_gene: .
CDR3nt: TGTGCCAGCACTAGACAAGAGCAAGACATTCAGTACTTC
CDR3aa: CASTRQEQDIQYF

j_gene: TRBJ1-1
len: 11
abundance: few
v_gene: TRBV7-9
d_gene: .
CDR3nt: TGTGCCAGCAGCCCCGGGACTGAAGCTTTCTTT
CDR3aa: CASSPGTEAFF

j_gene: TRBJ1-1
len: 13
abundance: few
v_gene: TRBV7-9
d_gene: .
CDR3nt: TGTGCCAGCAGCCCCCTCGGCCGGAAAGAAGCTTTCTTT
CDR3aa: CASSPLGRKEAFF

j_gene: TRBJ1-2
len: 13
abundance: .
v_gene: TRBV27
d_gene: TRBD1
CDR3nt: TGTGCCAGCAGTTGGGACAGAAACTATGGCTACACCTTC
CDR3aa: CASSWDRNYGYTF

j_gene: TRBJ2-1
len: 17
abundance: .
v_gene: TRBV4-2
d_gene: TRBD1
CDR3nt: TGTGCCAGCAGCCAATTCTCCGGGACAGGGTCCTACAATGAGCAGTTCTTC
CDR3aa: CASSQFSGTGSYNEQFF

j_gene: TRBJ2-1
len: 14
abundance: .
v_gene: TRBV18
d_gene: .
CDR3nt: TGTGCCAGCTCAATCCGGGTTTCCTACAATGAGCAGTTCTTC
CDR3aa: CASSIRVSYNEQFF

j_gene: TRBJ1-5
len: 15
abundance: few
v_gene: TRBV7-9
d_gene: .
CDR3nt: TGTGCCAGCAGACCCCATGAGGAGGTCAATCAGCCCCAGCATTTT
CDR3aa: CASRPHEEVNQPQHF

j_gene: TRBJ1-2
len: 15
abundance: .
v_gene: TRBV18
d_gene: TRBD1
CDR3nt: TGTGCCAGCTCACTTTCCGACAGGGCTATCTATGGCTACACCTTC
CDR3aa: CASSLSDRAIYGYTF

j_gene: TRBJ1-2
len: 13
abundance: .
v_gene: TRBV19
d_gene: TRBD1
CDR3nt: TGTGCCAGTAGGGCAGGGGGGACCTATGGCTACACCTTC
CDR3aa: CASRAGGTYGYTF

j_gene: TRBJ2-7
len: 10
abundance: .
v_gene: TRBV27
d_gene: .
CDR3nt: TGTGCCAGCGTAGACTACGAGCAGTACTTC
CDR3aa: CASVDYEQYF

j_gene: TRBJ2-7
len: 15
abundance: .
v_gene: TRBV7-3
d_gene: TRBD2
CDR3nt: TGTGCCAGCAGCCCCGGGGGGACGGGCTCCTACGAGCAGTACTTC
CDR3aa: CASSPGGTGSYEQYF

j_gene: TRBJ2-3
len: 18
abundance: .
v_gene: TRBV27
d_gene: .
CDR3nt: TGTGCCAGCAGTTTACGGGTAGCGCTAGTACTTAGCACAGATACGCAGTATTTT
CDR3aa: CASSLRVALVLSTDTQYF

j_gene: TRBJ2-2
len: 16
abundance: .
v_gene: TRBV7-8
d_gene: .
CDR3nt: TGTGCCAGCAGCCTAAGAGGCGGAACGAACACCGGGGAGCTGTTTTTT
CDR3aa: CASSLRGGTNTGELFF

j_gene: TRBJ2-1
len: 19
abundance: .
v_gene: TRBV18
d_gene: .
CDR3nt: TGTGCCAGCTCACCGACGATGATGAAAGACAGTTACCCCTACAATGAGCAGTTCTTC
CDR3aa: CASSPTMMKDSYPYNEQFF

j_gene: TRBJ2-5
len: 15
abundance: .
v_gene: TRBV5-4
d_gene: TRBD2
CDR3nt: TGTGCCAGCAGCTTGTCTAGCGGGAGACAAGAGACCCAGTACTTC
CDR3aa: CASSLSSGRQETQYF

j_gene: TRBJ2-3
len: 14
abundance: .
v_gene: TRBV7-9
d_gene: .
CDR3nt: TGTGCCAGCAGCTTCTCGGTGGGCACAGATACGCAGTATTTT
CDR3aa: CASSFSVGTDTQYF

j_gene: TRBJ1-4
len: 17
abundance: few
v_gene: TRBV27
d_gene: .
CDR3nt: TGTGCCAGCAGTCGGCTCTCACCGGGCCCCCGCGTCGAAAAACTGTTTTTT
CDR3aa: CASSRLSPGPRVEKLFF

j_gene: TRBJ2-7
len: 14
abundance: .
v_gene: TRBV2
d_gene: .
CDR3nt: TGTGCCAGCAGCCCCGGACGGGTACAAAGCGAGCAGTACTTC
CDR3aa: CASSPGRVQSEQYF

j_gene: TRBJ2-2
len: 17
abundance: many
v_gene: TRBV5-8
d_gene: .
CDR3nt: TGTGCCAGCAGCCCCCGGAGGGGCCCATTAAACACCGGGGAGCTGTTTTTT
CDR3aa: CASSPRRGPLNTGELFF